These T cell receptor beta chains were read from a single sample in a study of cytotoxic CD8 clonotypes in ibrutinib-treated CLL. TCRdb's table, derived via immunoSEQ multiplex PCR, lists solely in-frame clones and lacks some. The sample consists of about 140,000 clones, about 78% of them appearing once. Here the sequenced sample was PBMCs, taken after 24 months of ibrutinib treatment. The receptors shown here come from a human donor with chronic lymphocytic leukemia. Each CDR3 is given without its conserved first and last residue.

j_call | v_call | cdr3_aa
TRBJ2-7 | TRBV5-1 | ASSSRGTSGNYEQY
TRBJ2-5 | TRBV4-3 | ASSQEGAGGRETQY
TRBJ2-3 | TRBV4-2 | ASSQTGVAADTQY
TRBJ2-6 | TRBV2 | ASSVQGAGANVLT
TRBJ1-1 | TRBV7-3 | ASSLGSNTEAF
TRBJ2-4 | TRBV28 | ASGPPSGENIQY
TRBJ2-5 | TRBV6-5 | ASRGGGVETQY
TRBJ2-2 | TRBV7-2 | ASSTGSRSGELF
TRBJ2-7 | TRBV5-1 | ASSLGGTSGTYEQY
TRBJ1-5 | TRBV23-1 | ASSLGPTGLAYQPQH
TRBJ2-7 | TRBV7-3 | ASSPSGGAAYEQY
TRBJ2-1 | TRBV10-1 | ASVSGSSYNEQF
TRBJ2-7 | TRBV18 | ASSPTTLNYEQY
TRBJ1-5 | TRBV19 | ASSNRDWQPQH
TRBJ1-2 | TRBV5-1 | ASSPHRVEDGYT
TRBJ1-5 | TRBV2 | ASSPSLNQPQH
TRBJ2-7 | TRBV6-1 | ASSEGVAGGPSDEQY
TRBJ1-1 | TRBV5-1 | ASSLGSSGNTEAF
TRBJ2-5 | TRBV2 | ASGGGLAGVGYQETQY
TRBJ2-7 | TRBV28 | ASSLGTDYEQY
TRBJ2-7 | TRBV11-2 | ASSLDRGGEQY
TRBJ2-5 | TRBV5-1 | ASSLLGRQETQY
TRBJ1-5 | TRBV6-1 | ASAAGWDQPQH
TRBJ2-5 | TRBV2 | ASSEASGSGTQY
TRBJ1-2 | TRBV6-5 | ATQSTMGYT
TRBJ1-3 | TRBV30 | AWAGGLFSGNTIY
TRBJ1-5 | TRBV7-2 | ASSLVGPSPSNQPQH
TRBJ1-4 | TRBV7-8 | ASSRPGEKLF
TRBJ2-7 | TRBV7-9 | ASSPRTALWQY
TRBJ2-3 | TRBV19 | ASTIGARQARADTQY
TRBJ1-1 | TRBV29-1 | SVERGGGAF
TRBJ1-3 | TRBV6-5 | ASTRWTGGNTIY
TRBJ2-7 | TRBV27 | ASSPPRGEQY
TRBJ1-2 | TRBV6-5 | ASGRDGGYT
TRBJ2-2 | TRBV7-3 | ASGHGGANTGELF
TRBJ1-4 | TRBV28 | ASSRTILREKLF
TRBJ2-2 | TRBV4-2 | ASSQSGGGTGELF
TRBJ2-3 | TRBV18 | ASSPGQGPNTQY
TRBJ2-7 | TRBV7-9 | ASTGGTSYEQY
TRBJ2-5 | TRBV11-2 | ASSLRGGGGETQY
TRBJ2-7 | TRBV6-5 | ASSALAGGGEQY
TRBJ1-1 | TRBV27 | ASSLGQGARITEAF
TRBJ2-7 | TRBV4-3 | ALSGLAVSEQY
TRBJ1-1 | TRBV18 | ASSPRQGGNTEAF
TRBJ2-7 | TRBV5-1 | ASSRGLAGDPSSEQY
TRBJ1-2 | TRBV2 | ASSGGGTNGYGYT
TRBJ2-5 | TRBV7-2 | ASSPRAGETQY
TRBJ1-5 | TRBV6-1 | ASRETGAVNQPQH
TRBJ1-6 | TRBV4-2 | ASRLGTADSPLH